This TCR beta chain was documented in a study of PD-1 blockade in mismatch repair-deficient tumors. As for the study in general: All were previously treated, progressing patients with approximately 11 mismatch repair-deficient cancer types.

This CDR3 comprises 15 residues. Germline V lookup: CDR1 SGHTA, CDR2 FQGNSA. V was clipped by 2 bases and J by 3 bases, with 14 bases between them. Method: immunoSEQ multiplex PCR; TCRdb's copy keeps in-frame clones and lacks some. Of tens of thousands of clones listed, about four fifths were seen once; the top ten hold about 6%. V gene TRBV7-2 combines with J gene TRBJ2-7; TRBD1 is a possible D gene (6 bases). The source material was peripheral blood, sampled 44 weeks after starting pembrolizumab. This sequence originates from an adult with mismatch repair-deficient cancer. This CDR3 is CASSLRGSPVYEQYF. The CDR3 DNA is TGTGCCAGCAGCTTAAGGGGGTCCCCCGTCTACGAGCAGTACTTC.